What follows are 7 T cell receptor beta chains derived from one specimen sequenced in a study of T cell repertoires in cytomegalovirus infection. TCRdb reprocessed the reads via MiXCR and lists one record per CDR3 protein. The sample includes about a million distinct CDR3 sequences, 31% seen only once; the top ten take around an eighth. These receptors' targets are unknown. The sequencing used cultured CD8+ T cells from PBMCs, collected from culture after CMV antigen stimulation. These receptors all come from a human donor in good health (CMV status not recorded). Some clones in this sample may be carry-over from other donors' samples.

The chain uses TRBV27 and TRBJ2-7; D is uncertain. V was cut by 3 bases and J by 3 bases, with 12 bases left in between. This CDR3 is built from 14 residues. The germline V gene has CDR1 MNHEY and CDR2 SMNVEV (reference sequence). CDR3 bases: TGTGCCAGCAGTTTGTACAGACACGGCTACGAGCAGTACGTC. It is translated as CASSLYRHGYEQYV.

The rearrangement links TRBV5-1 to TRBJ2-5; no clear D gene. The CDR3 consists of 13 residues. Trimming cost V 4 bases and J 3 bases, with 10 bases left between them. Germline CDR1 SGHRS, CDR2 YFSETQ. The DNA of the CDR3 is TGCGCCAGCAGCGGGATACCGAAAGAGACCCAGTACTTC. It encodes CASSGIPKETQYF.

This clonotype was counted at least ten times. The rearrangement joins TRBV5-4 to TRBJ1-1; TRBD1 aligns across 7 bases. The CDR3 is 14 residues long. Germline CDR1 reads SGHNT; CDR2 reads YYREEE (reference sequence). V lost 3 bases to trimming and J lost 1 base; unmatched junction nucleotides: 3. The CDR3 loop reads CASSSWTGNTEAFF. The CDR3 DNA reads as TGTGCCAGCAGCTCCTGGACAGGGAACACTGAAGCTTTCTTT.

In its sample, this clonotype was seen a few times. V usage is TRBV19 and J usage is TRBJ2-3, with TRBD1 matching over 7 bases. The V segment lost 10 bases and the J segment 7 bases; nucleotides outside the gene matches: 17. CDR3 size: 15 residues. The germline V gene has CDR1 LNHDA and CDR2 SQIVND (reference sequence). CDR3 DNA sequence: TGTGCCACGCTAAATTCCGGGACAGCACAGAATACGCAGTATTTT. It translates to CATLNSGTAQNTQYF.

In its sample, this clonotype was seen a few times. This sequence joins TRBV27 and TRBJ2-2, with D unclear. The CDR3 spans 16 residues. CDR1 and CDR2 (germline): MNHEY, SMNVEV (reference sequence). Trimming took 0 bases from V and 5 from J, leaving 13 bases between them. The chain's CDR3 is CASSLSKGIGTGELFF. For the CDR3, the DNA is TGTGCCAGCAGTTTATCGAAAGGGATAGGGACCGGGGAGCTGTTTTTT.

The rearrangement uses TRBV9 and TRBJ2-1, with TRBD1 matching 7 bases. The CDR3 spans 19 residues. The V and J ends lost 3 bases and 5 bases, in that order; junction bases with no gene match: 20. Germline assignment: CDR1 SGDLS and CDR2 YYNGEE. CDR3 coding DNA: TGTGCCAGCAGCGGGCCCCCGGGCTCCAGGGGGAGAGTGAACAATGAGCAGTTCTTC. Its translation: CASSGPPGSRGRVNNEQFF.

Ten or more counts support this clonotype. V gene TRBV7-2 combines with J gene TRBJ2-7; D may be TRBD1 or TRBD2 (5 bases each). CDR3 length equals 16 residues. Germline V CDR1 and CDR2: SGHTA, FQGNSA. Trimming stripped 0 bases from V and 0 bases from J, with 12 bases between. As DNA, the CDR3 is TGTGCCAGCAGCTTAGCAGGGACGGAAAGCTCCTACGAGCAGTACTTC. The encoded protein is CASSLAGTESSYEQYF.